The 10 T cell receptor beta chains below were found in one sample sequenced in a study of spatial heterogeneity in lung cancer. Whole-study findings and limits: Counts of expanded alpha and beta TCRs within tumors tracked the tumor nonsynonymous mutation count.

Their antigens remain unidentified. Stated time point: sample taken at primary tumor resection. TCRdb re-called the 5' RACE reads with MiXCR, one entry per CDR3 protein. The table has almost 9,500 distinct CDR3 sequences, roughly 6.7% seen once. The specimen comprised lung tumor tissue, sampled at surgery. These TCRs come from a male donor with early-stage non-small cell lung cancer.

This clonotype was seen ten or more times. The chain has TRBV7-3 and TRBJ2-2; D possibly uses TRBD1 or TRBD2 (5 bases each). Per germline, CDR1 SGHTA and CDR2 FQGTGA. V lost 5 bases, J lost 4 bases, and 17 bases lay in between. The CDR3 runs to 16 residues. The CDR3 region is CASSPPGAEGTGELFF. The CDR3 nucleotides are TGTGCCAGCAGCCCCCCCGGGGCAGAGGGCACCGGGGAGCTGTTTTTT.

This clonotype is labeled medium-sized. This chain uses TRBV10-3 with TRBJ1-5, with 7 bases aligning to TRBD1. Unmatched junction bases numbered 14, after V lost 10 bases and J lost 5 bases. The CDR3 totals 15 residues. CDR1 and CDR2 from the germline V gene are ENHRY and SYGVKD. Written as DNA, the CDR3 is TGTGCCAAGCCCTGTGACGGGACAGATGATCAGCCCCAGCATTTT. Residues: CAKPCDGTDDQPQHF.

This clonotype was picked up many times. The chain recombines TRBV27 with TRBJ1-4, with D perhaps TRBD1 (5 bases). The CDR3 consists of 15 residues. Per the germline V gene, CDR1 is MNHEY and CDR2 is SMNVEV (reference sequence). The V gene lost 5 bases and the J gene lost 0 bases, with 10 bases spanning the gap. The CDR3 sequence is CASSPQGATNEKLFF. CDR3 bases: TGTGCCAGCAGTCCCCAGGGAGCAACTAATGAAAAACTGTTTTTT.

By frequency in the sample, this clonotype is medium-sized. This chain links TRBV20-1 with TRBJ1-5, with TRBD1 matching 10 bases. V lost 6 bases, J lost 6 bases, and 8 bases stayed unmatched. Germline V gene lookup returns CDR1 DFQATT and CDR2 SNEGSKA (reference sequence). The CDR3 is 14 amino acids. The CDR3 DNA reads TGCAGTGCAGACCGGGACAGGGGTACTCAGCCCCAGCATTTT. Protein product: CSADRDRGTQPQHF.

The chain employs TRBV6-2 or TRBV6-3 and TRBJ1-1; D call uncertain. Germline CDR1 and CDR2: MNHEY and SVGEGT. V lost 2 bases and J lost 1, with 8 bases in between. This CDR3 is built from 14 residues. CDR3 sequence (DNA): TGTGCCAGCAGTTACGCCCGGGCGAACACTGAAGCTTTCTTT. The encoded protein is CASSYARANTEAFF.

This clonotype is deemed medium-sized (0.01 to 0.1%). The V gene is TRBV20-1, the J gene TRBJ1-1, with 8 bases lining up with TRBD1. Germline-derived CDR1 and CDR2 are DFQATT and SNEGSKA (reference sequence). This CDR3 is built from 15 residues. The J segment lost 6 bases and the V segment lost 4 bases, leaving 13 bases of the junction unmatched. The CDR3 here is CSATPLTGAMAEAFF. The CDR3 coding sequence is TGCAGTGCTACCCCTTTGACAGGGGCTATGGCTGAAGCTTTCTTT.

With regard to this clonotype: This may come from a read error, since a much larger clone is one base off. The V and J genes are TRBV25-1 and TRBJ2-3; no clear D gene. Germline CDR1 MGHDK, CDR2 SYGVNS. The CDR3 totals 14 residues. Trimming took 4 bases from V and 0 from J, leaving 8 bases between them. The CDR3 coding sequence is TGTGCCAGCAGTGGGCTAGTGAGCACAGATACGCAGTATTTT. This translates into CASSGLVSTDTQYF.

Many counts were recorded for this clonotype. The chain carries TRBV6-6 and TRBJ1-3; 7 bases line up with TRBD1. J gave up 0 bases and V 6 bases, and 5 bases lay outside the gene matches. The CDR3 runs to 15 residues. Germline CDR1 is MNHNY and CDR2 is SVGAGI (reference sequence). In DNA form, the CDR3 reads TGTGCCAGCAGCAAACAGGGGATCTCTGGAAACACCATATATTTT. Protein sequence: CASSKQGISGNTIYF.

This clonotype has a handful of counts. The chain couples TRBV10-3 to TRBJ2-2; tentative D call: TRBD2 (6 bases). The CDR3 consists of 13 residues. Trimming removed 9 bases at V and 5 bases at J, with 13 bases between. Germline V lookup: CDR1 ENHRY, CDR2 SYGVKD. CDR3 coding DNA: TGTGCCATGCGGGACGGCGGGACCGGGGAGCTGTTTTTT. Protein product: CAMRDGGTGELFF.

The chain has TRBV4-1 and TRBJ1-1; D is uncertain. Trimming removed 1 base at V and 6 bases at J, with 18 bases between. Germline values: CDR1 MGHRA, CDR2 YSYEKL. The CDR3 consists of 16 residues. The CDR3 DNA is TGCGCCAGCAGCCAAGTTCCGGGCGGTTCCATACCTGAAGCTTTCTTT. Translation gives CASSQVPGGSIPEAFF.